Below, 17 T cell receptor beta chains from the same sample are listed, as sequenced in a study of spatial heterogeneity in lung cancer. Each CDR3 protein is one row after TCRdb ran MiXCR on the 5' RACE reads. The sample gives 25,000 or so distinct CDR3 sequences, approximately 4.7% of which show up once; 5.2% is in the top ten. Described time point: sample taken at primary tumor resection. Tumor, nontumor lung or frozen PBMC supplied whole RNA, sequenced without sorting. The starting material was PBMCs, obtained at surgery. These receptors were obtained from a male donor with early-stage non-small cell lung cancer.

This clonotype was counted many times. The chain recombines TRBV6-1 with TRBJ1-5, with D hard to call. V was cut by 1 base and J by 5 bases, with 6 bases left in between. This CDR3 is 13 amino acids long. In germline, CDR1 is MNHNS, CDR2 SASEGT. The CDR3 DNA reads TGTGCCAGCAGTGAAGTCCGGGATCAGCCCCAGCATTTT. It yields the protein CASSEVRDQPQHF.

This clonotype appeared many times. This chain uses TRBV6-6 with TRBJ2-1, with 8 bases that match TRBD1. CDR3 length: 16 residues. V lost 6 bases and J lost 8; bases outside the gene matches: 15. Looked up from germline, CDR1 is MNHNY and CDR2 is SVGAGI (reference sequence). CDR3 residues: CASSRRTGTYFDEQFF. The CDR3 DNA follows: TGTGCCAGCAGCCGACGGACAGGGACGTACTTCGATGAGCAGTTCTTC.

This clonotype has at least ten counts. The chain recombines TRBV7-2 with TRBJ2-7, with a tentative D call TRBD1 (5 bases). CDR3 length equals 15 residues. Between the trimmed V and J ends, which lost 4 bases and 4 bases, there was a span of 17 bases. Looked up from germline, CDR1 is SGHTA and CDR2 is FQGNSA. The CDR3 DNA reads TGTGCCAGCAGCTCTAATTCAGGGTCTGGATACGAGCAGTACTTC. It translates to CASSSNSGSGYEQYF.

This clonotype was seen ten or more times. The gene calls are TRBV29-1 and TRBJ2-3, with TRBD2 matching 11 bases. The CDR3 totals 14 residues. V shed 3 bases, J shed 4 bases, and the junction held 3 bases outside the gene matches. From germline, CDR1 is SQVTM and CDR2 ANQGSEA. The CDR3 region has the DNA TGCAGCGTTGAGCCTAGCGGGGGGTCAGATACGCAGTATTTT. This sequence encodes CSVEPSGGSDTQYF.

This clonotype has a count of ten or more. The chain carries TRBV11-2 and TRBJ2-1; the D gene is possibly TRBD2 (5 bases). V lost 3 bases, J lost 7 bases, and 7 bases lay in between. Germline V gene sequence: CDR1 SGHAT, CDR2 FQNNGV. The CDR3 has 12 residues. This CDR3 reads CASSFRGNEQFF. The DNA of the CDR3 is TGTGCCAGCAGCTTCCGGGGAAATGAGCAGTTCTTC. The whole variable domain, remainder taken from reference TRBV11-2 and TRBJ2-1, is EAGVAQSPRYKIIEKRQSVAFWCNPISGHATLYWYQQILGQGPKLLIQFQNNGVVDDSQLPKDRFSAERLKGVDSTLKIQPAKLEDSAVYLCASSFRGNEQFFGPGTRLTVL.

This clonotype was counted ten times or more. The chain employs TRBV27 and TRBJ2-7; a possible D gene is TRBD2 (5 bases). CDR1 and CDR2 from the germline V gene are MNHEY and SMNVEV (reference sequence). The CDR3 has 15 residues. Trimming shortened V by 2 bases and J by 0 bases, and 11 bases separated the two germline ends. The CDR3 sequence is CASSLVAGPSYEQYF. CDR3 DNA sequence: TGTGCCAGCAGTTTAGTCGCGGGTCCCTCCTACGAGCAGTACTTC.

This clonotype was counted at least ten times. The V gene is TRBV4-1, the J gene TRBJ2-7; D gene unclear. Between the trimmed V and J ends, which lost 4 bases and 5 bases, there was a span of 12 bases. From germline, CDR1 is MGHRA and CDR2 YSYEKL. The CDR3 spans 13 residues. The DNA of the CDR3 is TGCGCCAGCAGCCGGACCTTGCTAAACGAGCAGTACTTC. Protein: CASSRTLLNEQYF.

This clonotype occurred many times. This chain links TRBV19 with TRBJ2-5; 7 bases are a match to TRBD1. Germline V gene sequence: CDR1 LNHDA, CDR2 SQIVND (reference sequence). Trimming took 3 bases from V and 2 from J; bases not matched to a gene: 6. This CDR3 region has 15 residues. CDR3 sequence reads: CASSMGLRGQETQYF. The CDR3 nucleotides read TGTGCCAGTAGTATGGGGCTCAGGGGGCAAGAGACCCAGTACTTC.

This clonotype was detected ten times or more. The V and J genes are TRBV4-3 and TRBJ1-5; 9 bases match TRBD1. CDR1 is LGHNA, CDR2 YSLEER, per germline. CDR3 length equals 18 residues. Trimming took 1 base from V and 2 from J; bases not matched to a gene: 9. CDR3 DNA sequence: TGCGCCAGCAGCCAAGCAGGGGAAAGGACAGGGGGCAATCAGCCCCAGCATTTT. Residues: CASSQAGERTGGNQPQHF.

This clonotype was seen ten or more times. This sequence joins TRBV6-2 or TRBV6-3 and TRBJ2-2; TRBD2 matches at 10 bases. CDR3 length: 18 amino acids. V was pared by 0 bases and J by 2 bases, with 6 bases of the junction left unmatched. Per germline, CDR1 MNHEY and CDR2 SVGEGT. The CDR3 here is CASSYSLAGGHNTGELFF. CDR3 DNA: TGTGCCAGCAGTTACTCTTTAGCGGGAGGCCACAACACCGGGGAGCTGTTTTTT.

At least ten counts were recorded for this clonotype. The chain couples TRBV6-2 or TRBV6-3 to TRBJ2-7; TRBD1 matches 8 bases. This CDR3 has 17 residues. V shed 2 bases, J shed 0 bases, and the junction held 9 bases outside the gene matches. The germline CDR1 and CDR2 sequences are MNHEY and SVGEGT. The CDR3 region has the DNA TGTGCCAGCAGTTACAAGGGGGACAGGACAAGCTCCTACGAGCAGTACTTC. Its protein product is CASSYKGDRTSSYEQYF.

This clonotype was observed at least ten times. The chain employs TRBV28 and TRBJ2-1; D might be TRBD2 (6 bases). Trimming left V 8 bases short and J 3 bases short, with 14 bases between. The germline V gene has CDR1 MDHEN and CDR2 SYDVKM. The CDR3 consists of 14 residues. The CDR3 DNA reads TGTGCCAGCCTACTCGCGGGGATCTACAATGAGCAGTTCTTC. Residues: CASLLAGIYNEQFF.

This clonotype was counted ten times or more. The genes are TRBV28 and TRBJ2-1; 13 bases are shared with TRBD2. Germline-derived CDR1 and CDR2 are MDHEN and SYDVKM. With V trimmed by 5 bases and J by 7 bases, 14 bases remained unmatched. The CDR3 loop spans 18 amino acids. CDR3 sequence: CASSAGTSGVGRRNEQFF. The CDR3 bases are TGTGCCAGCAGTGCCGGGACTAGCGGGGTGGGGAGACGGAATGAGCAGTTCTTC.

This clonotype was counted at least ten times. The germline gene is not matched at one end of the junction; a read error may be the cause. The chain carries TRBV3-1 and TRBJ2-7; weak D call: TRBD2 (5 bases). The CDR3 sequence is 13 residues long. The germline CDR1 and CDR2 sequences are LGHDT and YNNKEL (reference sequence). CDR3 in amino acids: CASSQQISPGLAF. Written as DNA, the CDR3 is TGTGCCAGCAGCCAACAAATATCCCCTGGACTCGCCTTC.

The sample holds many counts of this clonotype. The CDR3 DNA reads as TGTGCCAGTAGTATAGGTGCGGGGACAGGGTTATTGGATACGCAGTATTTT. This sequence encodes CASSIGAGTGLLDTQYF. The chain combines TRBV19 with TRBJ2-3; TRBD1 matches 9 bases. V was pared by 1 base and J by 6 bases, with 11 bases of the junction left unmatched. The V gene's germline CDR1 is LNHDA and CDR2 SQIVND (reference sequence). CDR3 length equals 17 residues. The variable domain in full, completed from reference TRBV19 and TRBJ2-3, reads DGGITQSPKYLFRKEGQNVTLSCEQNLNHDAMYWYRQDPGQGLRLIYYSQIVNDFQKGDIAEGYSVSREKKESFPLTVTSAQKNPTAFYLCASSIGAGTGLLDTQYFGPGTRLTVL.

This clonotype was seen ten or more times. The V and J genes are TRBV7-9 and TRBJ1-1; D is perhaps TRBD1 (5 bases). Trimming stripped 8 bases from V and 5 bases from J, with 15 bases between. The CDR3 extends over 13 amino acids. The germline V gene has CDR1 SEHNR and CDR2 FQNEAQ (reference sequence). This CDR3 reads CASLWRGGTEAFF. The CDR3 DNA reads TGTGCCAGCCTTTGGCGTGGGGGGACTGAAGCTTTCTTT. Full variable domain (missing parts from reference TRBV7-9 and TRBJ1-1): DTGVSQNPRHKITKRGQNVTFRCDPISEHNRLYWYRQTLGQGPEFLTYFQNEAQLEKSRLLSDRFSAERPKGSFSTLEIQRTEQGDSAMYLCASLWRGGTEAFFGQGTRLTVV.

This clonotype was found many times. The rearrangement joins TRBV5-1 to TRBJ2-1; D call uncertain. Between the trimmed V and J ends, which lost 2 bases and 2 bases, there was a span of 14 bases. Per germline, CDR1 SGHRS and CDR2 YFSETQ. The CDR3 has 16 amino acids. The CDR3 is CASSFAPDVTYNEQFF. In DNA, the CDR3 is TGCGCCAGCAGCTTCGCCCCCGACGTGACCTACAATGAGCAGTTCTTC.